This T cell receptor (beta chain) was recovered during a study of Graves' ophthalmopathy and Graves' hyperthyroidism. CDR1 SQVTM and CDR2 ANQGSEA come from the germline V gene. The V gene end was trimmed by 6 bases and the J gene end by 6 bases; junction bases not matched to a gene: 7. This CDR3 has 12 residues. Investigators amplified TCR beta CDR3 regions from RNA transcripts. HTBI primers primed a first-round RT-PCR, and a second-round multiplex PCR followed. One entry per CDR3 protein, called by TCRdb with MiXCR from the multiplex PCR reads. The sample has about 550,000 distinct CDR3 sequences, roughly 40% seen once; the top ten hold around 4.6%. Study-wide results and caveats: Most thyroid clonotypes with frequency above 0.001 were detected in blood too.

Comments on this clonotype: Its antigen is unidentified.

Newly diagnosed, the hyperthyroidism patients had under 2 months' duration and were aged 18 to 65. Exclusion covered patients with other autoimmune diseases or uncontrolled infections (as well as pregnancy or lactation). The chain is built from TRBV29-1 and TRBJ2-7, with 8 bases matching TRBD1. This receptor was identified in an adult man with Graves' hyperthyroidism. Sequences were obtained from peripheral blood or thyroid tissue (not recorded which). The DNA of the CDR3 is TGCAGCGTAGTGACAGGGGCTTCCGAGCAGTACTTC. This codes for CSVVTGASEQYF.